One T cell receptor beta chain is described in this entry. No antigen is known for it. V was cut by 6 bases and J by 4 bases, with 15 bases left in between. Per the germline V gene, CDR1 is SNHLY and CDR2 is FYNNEI. CDR3 length: 15 amino acids. This sample was included in a study of beta chain features in type 1 diabetes. As for the study in general: The study found patients and healthy donors alike in age, gender and cell yields.

Of the isolated RNA, all was reverse transcribed, and so the sequenced material was expressed TCRB transcripts. Clones were read by immunoSEQ multiplex PCR, and TCRdb kept only the in-frame ones, dropping some. The sample carries 300,000 to 400,000 clones, over 9% recorded once. Study findings and constraints: For Type 1 diabetes patients, all four CD4+ subsets carried TCRB CDR3s that were moderately but significantly shorter.

V is TRBV2 and J is TRBJ2-2, with D possibly TRBD2 on 6 matching bases. The sequenced sample was central memory CD4+ T cells from blood. The clonotype was recovered from a man younger than 40 with type 1 diabetes. This chain's CDR3 is CASSQMGLSTGELFF. CDR3 coding DNA: TGTGCCAGCAGCCAAATGGGACTCTCCACCGGGGAGCTGTTTTTT.